This TCR beta chain is from a study of cytomegalovirus exposure and HLA in healthy donors. Germline-derived CDR1 and CDR2 are KGHSH and LQKENI. This CDR3 comprises 13 residues. V dropped 2 bases and J dropped 7; count of bases not matched to a gene: 2. For this clone: The sample contains more than one DNA sequence encoding this CDR3.

Both 60 Vbeta primers and 13 Jbeta primers went into the PCR. Only in-frame clones appear in the TCRdb table, and some are missing; sequencing was by immunoSEQ multiplex PCR. The data hold 120,000 to 150,000 clones, with approximately 78% observed a single time. This sequence joins TRBV18 and TRBJ2-7; 10 bases match TRBD1. This clonotype was obtained from a woman aged 35 to 49 in good health and CMV-seropositive. Sequenced: PBMCs. The CDR3, as DNA: TGTGCCAGCTCACCAGGACAGGGGGATGAGCAGTACTTC. This codes for CASSPGQGDEQYF.